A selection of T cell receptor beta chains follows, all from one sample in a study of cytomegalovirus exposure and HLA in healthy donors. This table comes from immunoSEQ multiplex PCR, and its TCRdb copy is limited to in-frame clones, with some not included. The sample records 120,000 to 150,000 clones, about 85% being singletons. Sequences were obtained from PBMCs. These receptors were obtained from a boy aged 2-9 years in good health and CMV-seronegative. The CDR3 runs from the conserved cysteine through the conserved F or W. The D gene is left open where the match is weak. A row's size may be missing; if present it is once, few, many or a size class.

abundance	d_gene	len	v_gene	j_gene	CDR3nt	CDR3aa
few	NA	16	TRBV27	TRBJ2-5	TGTGCCAGCAGGAGACAGGAGGGGGGGGTGAGGGAGACCCAGTACTTC	CASRRQEGGVRETQYF
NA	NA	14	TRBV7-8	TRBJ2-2	TGTGCCAGCAGCTTCTTGGTTCTAGGCGGGGAGCTGTTTTTT	CASSFLVLGGELFF
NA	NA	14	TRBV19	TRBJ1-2	TGTGCCAGTAGTATCCGACAGACTAACTATGGCTACACCTTC	CASSIRQTNYGYTF
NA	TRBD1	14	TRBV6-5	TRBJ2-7	TGTGCCAGCACGACAGGGACCCCCCGGGCCGAGCAGTACTTC	CASTTGTPRAEQYF
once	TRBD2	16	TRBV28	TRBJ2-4	TGTGCCAGCAGACCCAGACTAGCGGTCGCCAAAAACATTCAGTACTTC	CASRPRLAVAKNIQYF
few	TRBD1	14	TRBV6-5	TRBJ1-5	TGTGCCAGCAGTGAAGGACAGGGTTTTCAGCCCCAGCATTTT	CASSEGQGFQPQHF
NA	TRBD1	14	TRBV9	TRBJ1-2	TGTGCCAGCAGCGTAGGCGGGACAGGGGGTGCCTACACCTTC	CASSVGGTGGAYTF
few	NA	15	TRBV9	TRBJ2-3	TGTGCCAGCAGCGTTGGTCTAGCCGAGCCAGATACGCAGTATTTT	CASSVGLAEPDTQYF
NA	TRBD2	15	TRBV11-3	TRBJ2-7	TGTGCCAGCAGCTTAGTCGGCGGGGGGCCCTACGAGCAGTACTTC	CASSLVGGGPYEQYF
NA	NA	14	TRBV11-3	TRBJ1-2	TGTGCCAGCAGCGGAAGACAGGCTTCGCGTGGCTACACCTTC	CASSGRQASRGYTF